This T cell receptor (beta chain) was sequenced for a study of identifying expanded T cells in peripheral blood (dated by TCRdb to between 2018 and 2021). In terms of the full investigation: Four technical replicates, made by sequencing separate aliquots from the same pool of genomic DNA, were compared pairwise. The research as a whole found: The authors expected that over much longer intervals, such as months to years, biological variance in healthy repertoires might increase even further. For all healthy donors, the variance in clone template counts between approximately 2-week samples rose significantly as total template count increased. The binomial model flagged approximately 1.2 differentially abundant clones between technical replicates but around 15 over around two weeks and roughly 20 over roughly 4 weeks. Both the number of clones called differentially abundant and the false-positive rate were significantly reduced by the beta-binomial model across all healthy-donor time intervals.

TCRbeta CDR3 regions were profiled by bias-controlled multiplex PCR amplification of genomic DNA with the immunoSEQ Assay. Per the authors' processing: The absolute abundance of each unique TCRbeta CDR3 region was quantified after sequences were collapsed and filtered. Differential abundance was assessed using a binomial (Fisher-equivalent) model and a beta-binomial model in which time-dependent variance fitted from healthy donors was added. Any clone with fewer than 5 combined templates was excluded, and a clone was called differentially abundant if its Benjamini-Hochberg FDR was below 0.01. The form v = (b*log(k)+a)^2 was used to model beta-binomial variance as a function of total template count across the two samples. TCRdb retrieved this table from immuneACCESS and kept in-frame rearrangements only. Not all clones are present; in checked studies, unresolved V genes account for under half, and no reason is known for the remainder. V, J and clone size are those of that table, while D and trimming were read from the DNA. The sample table contains about 120,000 clones; only one count was recorded for around four fifths of them. The top ten hold 3% to 3.5% of the sample.

V loses 1 base, J loses 5 bases, and the germline ends lie 9 bases apart. CDR1 and CDR2 are read off the germline V gene (reference sequence) as SEHNR and FQNEAQ. The CDR3 measures 14 amino acids from cysteine to phenylalanine. Here the CDR3 DNA is all that survives: 42 bases in frame from base 1. During the collection period, no infections or other immune events were recorded for the healthy donors. To calibrate time-dependent variance in a beta-binomial model of T-cell clone differential abundance, blood repertoires from healthy donors were used as a training cohort. There were roughly 10 healthy donors in the training cohort, of whom 3 were female and 7 were male. The donors were between about 25 and 70 years old, with an average age of about 47 years. Whole blood from each healthy donor was obtained from a commercial supplier and was collected at three time points roughly 13 days apart. For immunosequencing, genomic DNA was extracted from unsorted whole blood.

About this clone itself: Its antigen specificity is not known. No much larger clone is present one base from it, and per-base qualities are unavailable.

The sequence is built from TRBV7-9 and TRBJ1-5, and the D gene may be TRBD1, 6 bases matching. This TCR was recovered from a person aged 18-70 years in good health. Sequenced material: blood. At the DNA level, the sequence is TGTGCCAGCAGCTTAGTTTCAGGGGATCAGCCCCAGCATTTT. Its coded protein is CASSLVSGDQPQHF. With the portions outside the CDR3 filled from the reference TRBV7-9 and TRBJ1-5 genes, the complete variable region becomes DTGVSQNPRHKITKRGQNVTFRCDPISEHNRLYWYRQTLGQGPEFLTYFQNEAQLEKSRLLSDRFSAERPKGSFSTLEIQRTEQGDSAMYLCASSLVSGDQPQHFGDGTRLSIL.